This TCR beta chain derives from a study of T-cell memory formation after mild COVID-19 listed by TCRdb under 2021. For the study in its entirety: Most TCR sequence clusters were specific to one of the two donors. In two donors, T-cell clones that expanded and contracted after mild COVID-19 were tracked by sequencing TCRalpha and TCRbeta repertoires over time. The cohort comprised two young, previously healthy adult volunteers, one female and one male.

Ficoll-Paque density gradient centrifugation was used to isolate PBMCs. About this clonotype: What antigen it recognizes has not been identified. Base qualities are not at hand, and no much larger clone is one base apart.

Sequencing used an Illumina NovaSeq 6000. TCRalpha and TCRbeta cDNA libraries were constructed by 5'RACE with constant-segment primers, with sample barcodes and unique molecular identifiers being introduced. RNA was extracted from every sample with Trizol reagent. Library amplification was performed in two PCR steps, and a second sample barcode and Illumina TruSeq adapters were introduced in the second step. Sequencing of the libraries was done on an Illumina NovaSeq, producing 2 x 150 bp paired-end reads. As for how the authors treated the data: The reads were demultiplexed and collapsed into UMI-guided consensus sequences using migec v1.2.7. With mixcr v2.1.11, UMI consensuses were aligned to TRA and TRB V and J templates and assembled into clonotypes. Clonotypes were classified as expanded or contracted when called significant by both edgeR and NoisET, with noise models trained on biological replicates. edgeR calls used a false discovery rate-adjusted p below 0.01 and a log2 fold-change threshold of 1. As an exploratory analysis of dynamics, max-normalized trajectories of the 1000 most abundant clonotypes were examined by PCA with hierarchical clustering. Separately sequenced CD4+ and CD8+ repertoires were used to assign the CD4 or CD8 phenotype of responding clones. TCRdb reanalyzed the raw reads on its own, using fastp at Q25 for trimming and MiXCR for clone calling, and kept in-frame beta chains. Rows merge per CDR3 protein into single entries with the most common DNA and genes. The V and J calls were not made by the authors but by TCRdb's processing. The sample has approximately 100,000 distinct CDR3 sequences on record, around 10% of them singletons. In total, the top ten clones hold roughly two fifths of the sample.

General conclusions and limits of the study: Contracting CD4+ clones were located mainly in the CM and EM memory subsets, whereas CD8+ clones were found to be enriched in EMRA. The study included only two mild cases, and larger cohorts that include severe cases with pre-infection samples were judged to be necessary. Some responding clones were detected in pre-infection memory, suggesting pre-existing cross-reactive memory T cells joined the SARS-CoV-2 response. Whether the second-wave clones peaking on day 37 were SARS-CoV-2 specific was not confirmed. Clones that contracted from day 15 to 85 showed balanced CD4/CD8 phenotypes, whereas a second wave of clones that expanded from day 15 to 37 leaned towards CD4+.

The sequence came from a man in his late teens or twenties who had mild COVID-19 (a few samples of this study predate the infection). The sample titles of this study are shuffled in the database, so cell type and time point are left out; the donor was told from shared clones. The material sequenced was PBMCs or a T cell subset sorted from them (not recorded which).

The CDR3 has the sequence CASSPPGYYGYTF. The nucleotides read TGTGCCAGCAGTCCCCCGGGGTACTATGGCTACACCTTC. Recombination joined TRBV12-3 or TRBV12-4 with TRBJ1-2, with the D gene not clear enough to name. The CDR3 numbers 13 residues from cysteine through phenylalanine. Just the 39-base CDR3 DNA is kept, in frame starting at base 1. V drops 5 bases and J drops 3 bases, leaving 10 bases in between.